This TCR beta chain is drawn from a study of cytomegalovirus exposure and HLA in healthy donors. Overall study findings and caveats: Clonal expansion, a later analysis showed, was greater in HLA-associated TCR beta chains than in equally common others. Several of the most significant clusters appeared, in a later analysis, to be linked to common viral pathogens. Reportedly, TCR beta sequences accurately predicted HLA-A and HLA-B alleles in most subjects.

Nominally healthy donors were sampled, though unrecorded immune exposures were likely. With 5 bases clipped from V and 13 bases from J, the junction kept 8 bases outside the gene matches. The germline V gene encodes CDR1 SGHVS and CDR2 FNYEAQ. The CDR3 contains 13 residues. The PCR made use of 60 Vbeta and 13 Jbeta primers. The method was immunoSEQ multiplex PCR; TCRdb's version includes in-frame clones alone and lacks a portion of them. In the table there are roughly 200,000 clones, 79% of which are singletons. This clone showed up just a few times. Antigen unknown. The chain is built from TRBV7-6 and TRBJ2-2, with 9 bases that match TRBD1. This receptor was obtained from a woman between 25 and 40 years old in good health and CMV-seropositive. The sequenced sample was PBMCs. The CDR3 nucleotides read TGTGCCAGCAGCCCAAGGGACAGGGCAGCGCTGTTTTTT. It encodes CASSPRDRAALFF.